Listed below are T cell receptor beta chains from one sample, sequenced in a study of blood T cell repertoires in COVID-19. Assay: immunoSEQ multiplex PCR; the TCRdb copy retains only in-frame clones and omits some. The data show approximately 350,000 clones, 80% to 90% seen once. Material: peripheral blood. The receptors were gathered from a woman in her twenties or thirties with COVID-19, enrolled during active disease. CDR3s include the opening cysteine and the closing phenylalanine or tryptophan. The D gene is left open where the match is weak. Clone size is shown for a subset of rows, as once, few, many or a class of expanded clone.

>TRBV6-2/TRBV6-3|NA|TRBJ2-1|NA
CASSLSDHQLTHNEQFF
TGTGCCAGCAGCCTAAGCGATCATCAGCTCACGCATAATGAGCAGTTCTTC
>TRBV7-9|NA|TRBJ1-1|TRBD1
CASSGGRQGNTEAFF
TGTGCCAGCAGCGGAGGGAGACAGGGTAACACTGAAGCTTTCTTT
>TRBV6-5|once|TRBJ1-4|TRBD1
CASRFTGGGFEKLFF
TGTGCCAGCAGGTTCACAGGGGGCGGGTTTGAAAAACTGTTTTTT
>TRBV14|NA|TRBJ2-6|TRBD1
CASRPTVSDRGYGANVLTF
TGTGCCAGCAGACCCACCGTTTCGGACAGGGGTTACGGGGCCAACGTCCTGACTTTC
>TRBV5-4|once|TRBJ2-7|TRBD1
CASSLEGTGPYEQYF
TGTGCCAGCAGCTTGGAGGGGACAGGGCCCTACGAGCAGTACTTC
>TRBV19|NA|TRBJ2-7|NA
CASSASLGRIYEQYF
TGTGCCAGTAGTGCTTCTTTGGGGCGGATCTACGAGCAGTACTTC
>TRBV6-1|few|TRBJ1-2|NA
CASSGGTSGDQGYYGYTF
TGTGCCAGCAGTGGAGGTACCTCCGGGGACCAGGGGTACTATGGCTACACCTTC
>TRBV5-1|NA|TRBJ1-3|NA
CASSFGSWGNTIYF
TGCGCCAGCAGCTTCGGCAGTTGGGGCAACACCATATATTTT
>TRBV9|NA|TRBJ1-1|NA
CASSVGQVTEAFF
TGTGCCAGCAGCGTAGGCCAGGTCACTGAAGCTTTCTTT
>TRBV3-1/TRBV3-2|NA|TRBJ1-1|NA
CASSQEGAFEAFF
TGTGCCAGCAGCCAAGAGGGGGCGTTTGAAGCTTTCTTT
>TRBV6-4|NA|TRBJ2-3|TRBD1
CASSATGGSTDTQYF
TGTGCCAGCAGCGCGACAGGGGGAAGCACAGATACGCAGTATTTT
>TRBV28|NA|TRBJ2-7|NA
CASSTGAAKVPEQYF
TGTGCCAGCAGTACGGGAGCGGCCAAGGTTCCCGAGCAGTACTTC
>TRBV9|NA|TRBJ1-1|NA
CASSVISAGRMNTEAFF
TGTGCCAGCAGCGTAATTTCGGCAGGGAGGATGAACACTGAAGCTTTCTTT
>TRBV6-2/TRBV6-3|NA|TRBJ2-1|TRBD1
CASSRDRVNEQFF
TGTGCCAGCAGTCGAGACAGGGTCAATGAGCAGTTCTTC
>TRBV30|NA|TRBJ1-2|TRBD1
CAWEGTGLNGYTF
TGTGCCTGGGAAGGGACAGGTCTAAATGGCTACACCTTC
>TRBV18|NA|TRBJ1-5|TRBD1
CASSLQGAGQPQHF
TGTGCCAGCTCACTACAGGGGGCCGGGCAGCCCCAGCATTTT
>TRBV5-1|NA|TRBJ2-1|TRBD2
CASSYPGLAGARHEQFF
TGCGCCAGCAGCTACCCAGGACTAGCGGGGGCCCGGCATGAGCAGTTCTTC
>TRBV10-3|NA|TRBJ1-1|NA
CAISVNPERETEAFF
TGTGCCATCAGTGTTAATCCAGAGAGGGAGACTGAAGCTTTCTTT
>TRBV5-6|NA|TRBJ2-5|NA
CASSVTGAGETQYF
TGTGCCAGCAGTGTAACAGGGGCGGGGGAGACCCAGTACTTC
>TRBV6-2/TRBV6-3|NA|TRBJ2-5|NA
CASSWSGLETQYF
TGTGCCAGCAGTTGGTCGGGTTTAGAGACCCAGTACTTC
>TRBV6-5|NA|TRBJ2-5|NA
CASSFVRGAETQYF
TGTGCCAGCAGTTTTGTCAGGGGAGCAGAGACCCAGTACTTC
>TRBV20-1|NA|TRBJ2-1|NA
CSARELGSSFF
TGCAGTGCTAGAGAGCTCGGGTCGTCGTTCTTC
>TRBV29-1|NA|TRBJ2-3|TRBD2
CSVVLAGDDTQYF
TGCAGCGTTGTACTAGCGGGAGATGATACACAGTATTTT
>TRBV6-2/TRBV6-3|NA|TRBJ1-2|NA
CASSYDPRLINYGYTF
TGTGCCAGCAGTTACGATCCCAGATTAATTAACTATGGCTACACCTTC
>TRBV4-1|once|TRBJ1-2|TRBD1
CASSGDRAYGYTF
TGCGCCAGCAGCGGGGACAGGGCCTATGGCTACACCTTC
>TRBV5-4|NA|TRBJ2-5|NA
CASTKSQGQETQYF
TGTGCCAGCACCAAGTCCCAGGGTCAAGAGACCCAGTACTTC